This is a list of T cell receptor beta chains from one sample in a study of memory CD4+ T cells and cytomegalovirus serostatus. Sequenced by immunoSEQ multiplex PCR; TCRdb stores in-frame clones only, minus some. Among over 25,000 clones listed, 76% were seen once. Sequencing used memory CD4+ T cells from blood. These receptor sequences come from an adult in good health and CMV-seronegative. The CDR3 runs from the conserved cysteine through the conserved F or W. D genes are given only for firm matches. The listing skips clone size in some rows; elsewhere it reads once, few, many or a size class.

NA,TRBV19,NA,TRBJ2-2,CASSEGHTNTGELFF,TGTGCCAGTAGTGAGGGACACACGAACACCGGGGAGCTGTTTTTT
NA,TRBV27,NA,TRBJ1-1,CASSVRENTEAFF,TGTGCCAGCAGTGTCCGGGAGAACACTGAAGCTTTCTTT
TRBD2,TRBV5-4,NA,TRBJ2-1,CASSLVGGGVSNEQFF,TGTGCCAGCAGCTTGGTGGGCGGGGGGGTTTCCAATGAGCAGTTCTTC
NA,TRBV5-1,NA,TRBJ1-2,CASSLDYSYGYTF,TGCGCCAGCAGCTTGGATTACAGCTATGGCTACACCTTC
TRBD1,TRBV5-1,NA,TRBJ2-2,CASSIQGALMSGELFF,TGCGCCAGCAGCATACAGGGGGCGCTAATGTCCGGGGAGCTGTTTTTT
NA,TRBV11-2,NA,TRBJ2-3,CASSSTQGTQYF,TGTGCCAGCAGCTCAACACAGGGTACGCAGTATTTT
TRBD1,TRBV10-3,NA,TRBJ2-1,CAISDSGTGYNEQFF,TGTGCCATCAGTGATTCCGGGACAGGGTACAATGAGCAGTTCTTC
TRBD2,TRBV7-2,NA,TRBJ2-5,CASTKTEWEGLKETQYF,TGTGCCAGCACCAAGACAGAGTGGGAGGGACTAAAAGAGACCCAGTACTTC
NA,TRBV6-1,NA,TRBJ2-7,CASSERRRQTYEQYF,TGTGCCAGCAGTGAACGTCGCCGGCAGACCTACGAGCAGTACTTC
NA,TRBV28,few,TRBJ2-5,CASIKGTQETQYF,TGTGCCAGCATAAAAGGGACCCAAGAGACCCAGTACTTC
NA,TRBV27,few,TRBJ1-5,CASSALGQPQHF,TGTGCCAGCAGTGCCCTCGGTCAGCCCCAGCATTTT
NA,TRBV7-9,few,TRBJ1-1,CASTQQGGTEAFF,TGTGCCAGCACCCAACAAGGGGGGACTGAAGCTTTCTTT
TRBD1,TRBV10-1,NA,TRBJ2-3,CASQDRATDTQYF,TGCGCCAGCCAGGACAGGGCCACAGATACGCAGTATTTT
NA,TRBV13,NA,TRBJ1-2,CASSREGPPRGYTF,TGTGCCAGCAGCCGGGAGGGGCCCCCGAGAGGCTACACCTTC
NA,TRBV6-4,NA,TRBJ2-6,CASSEWDSGANVLTF,TGTGCCAGCAGTGAATGGGACTCTGGGGCCAACGTCCTGACTTTC
NA,TRBV9,NA,TRBJ1-3,CASSENSFSGNTIYF,TGTGCCAGCAGCGAAAACAGCTTCTCTGGAAACACCATATATTTT
TRBD1,TRBV10-3,NA,TRBJ1-5,CATFQGDRNQPQHF,TGTGCCACCTTCCAGGGGGACCGCAATCAGCCCCAGCATTTT
NA,TRBV30,NA,TRBJ2-7,CAWSALAYEQYF,TGTGCCTGGAGTGCTCTTGCCTACGAGCAGTACTTC
TRBD1,TRBV11-1,NA,TRBJ2-6,CASSPRGQGNVLTF,TGTGCCAGCAGCCCCCGCGGACAGGGCAACGTCCTGACTTTC
NA,TRBV11-2,NA,TRBJ2-3,CASSLGGTDTQYF,TGTGCCAGCAGCTTAGGGGGTACAGATACGCAGTATTTT
TRBD1,TRBV2,NA,TRBJ1-5,CASSVQGEMFQPQHF,TGTGCCAGCAGTGTTCAGGGGGAGATGTTTCAGCCCCAGCATTTT
NA,TRBV7-2,NA,TRBJ2-2,CASSPRPRGGSTGELFF,TGTGCCAGCAGCCCACGCCCCAGGGGGGGTTCTACCGGGGAGCTGTTTTTT
NA,TRBV6-5,NA,TRBJ1-3,CASAFLSRSGNTIYF,TGTGCCAGCGCCTTTCTTTCCCGCTCTGGAAACACCATATATTTT
NA,TRBV4-3,once,TRBJ1-3,CASSQDWGPSSGNTIYF,TGCGCCAGCAGCCAAGATTGGGGACCGAGCTCTGGAAACACCATATATTTT
NA,TRBV5-6,few,TRBJ1-1,CASSLAGRDFF,TGTGCCAGCAGCTTGGCCGGGAGGGATTTCTTT
TRBD1,TRBV9,NA,TRBJ1-1,CASSFGQGYTEAFF,TGTGCCAGCAGCTTTGGACAGGGGTACACTGAAGCTTTCTTT
TRBD1,TRBV2,NA,TRBJ2-5,CASKYGTGEGGDF,TGTGCCAGCAAGTATGGGACAGGGGAAGGGGGAGACTTC
TRBD1,TRBV4-3,NA,TRBJ1-6,CASSQYRGSSEPLHF,TGCGCCAGCAGCCAATACAGGGGGAGCTCCGAACCCCTCCACTTT
TRBD2,TRBV9,NA,TRBJ2-2,CASSVAWAEAGDTGELFF,TGTGCCAGCAGCGTAGCTTGGGCCGAAGCGGGAGACACCGGGGAGCTGTTTTTT
NA,TRBV12-5,NA,TRBJ1-2,CASGLRVERGYTF,TGTGCTAGTGGTTTGAGGGTTGAACGCGGCTACACCTTC
NA,TRBV10-3,NA,TRBJ2-1,CAISTDRNNEQFF,TGTGCCATCAGCACCGACAGAAACAATGAGCAGTTCTTC
NA,TRBV25-1,NA,TRBJ1-4,CASSLKGGFEKLFF,TGTGCCAGCAGTTTGAAAGGGGGTTTTGAAAAACTGTTTTTT
TRBD1,TRBV7-2,once,TRBJ2-5,CASSPGQKETQYF,TGTGCCAGCAGCCCGGGACAGAAAGAGACCCAGTACTTC
TRBD1,TRBV19,NA,TRBJ2-7,CASSMGDRGYEQYF,TGTGCCAGTAGTATGGGGGACAGGGGCTACGAGCAGTACTTC
NA,TRBV7-2,NA,TRBJ2-5,CASSLSTRETQYF,TGTGCCAGCAGCTTATCTACTCGGGAGACCCAGTACTTC
TRBD1,TRBV19,NA,TRBJ2-3,CASSIGDRSTDTQYF,TGTGCCAGTAGTATCGGGGACAGAAGCACAGATACGCAGTATTTT
NA,TRBV6-1,NA,TRBJ2-7,CASSVSTSYEQYF,TGTGCCAGCAGTGTCTCAACCTCCTACGAGCAGTACTTC
NA,TRBV5-1,NA,TRBJ2-7,CASSLAGQTYEQYF,TGCGCCAGCAGCTTGGCCGGACAAACCTACGAGCAGTACTTC
NA,TRBV6-1,NA,TRBJ1-1,CASTLVGSQNTEAFF,TGTGCCAGCACCCTCGTGGGGTCACAGAACACTGAAGCTTTCTTT
NA,TRBV10-3,NA,TRBJ1-2,CAISESKGQWDGYTF,TGTGCCATCAGTGAGTCGAAAGGACAGTGGGATGGCTACACCTTC
NA,TRBV2,NA,TRBJ1-1,CASSGAGGTEAFF,TGTGCCAGCAGTGGGGCAGGTGGAACTGAAGCTTTCTTT
NA,TRBV30,once,TRBJ1-5,CAWSASRVPGSNQPQHF,TGTGCCTGGAGTGCATCTAGGGTACCAGGTAGCAATCAGCCCCAGCATTTT
TRBD2,TRBV7-2,NA,TRBJ2-7,CASSRGGYEQYF,TGTGCCAGCAGCCGCGGGGGCTACGAGCAGTACTTC
TRBD1,TRBV6-5,NA,TRBJ1-5,CASNSGAGGIQPQHF,TGTGCCAGCAACTCTGGGGCAGGGGGCATTCAGCCCCAGCATTTT
TRBD1,TRBV7-2,NA,TRBJ1-2,CASSLGGDRRYGYTF,TGTGCCAGCAGCTTAGGGGGGGACAGAAGATATGGCTACACCTTC
TRBD1,TRBV5-6,NA,TRBJ1-1,CASRIDRVNTEAFF,TGTGCCAGCAGAATTGACAGGGTAAACACTGAAGCTTTCTTT
NA,TRBV5-6,NA,TRBJ1-4,CASSFGPMGVEKLFF,TGTGCCAGCAGCTTCGGTCCCATGGGGGTGGAAAAACTGTTTTTT
NA,TRBV6-4,few,TRBJ1-1,CASSNGAYTEAFF,TGTGCCAGCAGTAATGGGGCATACACTGAAGCTTTCTTT
NA,TRBV7-2,NA,TRBJ2-5,CASSLRQQETQYF,TGTGCCAGCAGCTTAAGACAGCAAGAGACCCAGTACTTC
NA,TRBV10-3,NA,TRBJ1-5,CAISAGLGDNQPQHF,TGTGCCATCAGTGCAGGGTTGGGGGACAATCAGCCCCAGCATTTT